This T cell receptor (beta chain) was recovered during a study of blood T cell repertoires in COVID-19. The wider study: The United States, Italy and Spain supplied acute and convalescent COVID-19 samples. PBMCs, B-cell-depleted T cells, or T cells provided the cDNA or gDNA that made up the material.

Original data processing: Counts of nucleated cells, estimated from reference gene primer amplification, were obtained. The repertoire was sequenced with immunoSEQ multiplex PCR; TCRdb's copy has only in-frame clones and lacks some. V and J calls and clone size follow that table, whereas D and trimming were derived from the DNA. This repertoire shows more than 300,000 clones, 80% to 90% found once; its top ten account for about 1.2%. Germline assignment: CDR1 MNHEY and CDR2 SVGAGI. The length of the CDR3 is 13 residues. V dropped 6 bases and J dropped 4 bases, with 12 bases sitting between them. The J gene is TRBJ1-2, the V gene TRBV6-5; D ambiguous. This sequence was found in a woman in her forties or fifties with acute or convalescent COVID-19. The material sequenced was peripheral blood. The CDR3 nucleotides are TGTGCCAGCAGGGAGGAGGCGGTCTATGGCTACACCTTC. Residues: CASREEAVYGYTF.